This T cell receptor beta chain emerged from a study of CD8 T cells in Susac syndrome. About the research overall: The Susac syndrome patients that were sequenced included 5 or 6 with active disease and roughly eight in remission. At the time their blood was drawn, patients with Susac syndrome were either therapy-naive, on corticosteroids (with some of them also receiving intravenous immunoglobulin), or on intravenous immunoglobulin alone.

Random hexamers primed reverse transcription of about 0.5 to 1 ug RNA. The immunoSEQ assay covered 54 Vbeta and 13 Jbeta segments for CDR3. MiXCR, applied by TCRdb to the immunoSEQ multiplex PCR reads, yields one record per CDR3 protein. The sample carries around 140,000 distinct CDR3 sequences, 95% recorded once. The CDR3 spans 14 residues. Trimming removed 6 bases from V and 6 bases from J, with 17 bases in between. Germline loops: CDR1 DFQATT, CDR2 SNEGSKA (reference sequence). This clonotype originated in a human donor with Susac syndrome. The V and J genes are TRBV20-1 and TRBJ1-4; no reliable D call. The sequencing input was CD4+ T cells from PBMCs. CDR3 nucleotides: TGCAGTGCCCCTAATCCCCTCCGGCATGAAAAACTGTTTTTT. Translation gives CSAPNPLRHEKLFF.